The entry below gives a single T cell receptor (beta chain) sequence along with its context. Its ends do not fully match the called genes, so a read error is possible. The data were taken from a study of T cell responses to AZD1222 COVID-19 vaccine. The method was immunoSEQ multiplex PCR; TCRdb's version includes in-frame clones alone and lacks a portion of them. The table lists about 80,000 clones, roughly nine tenths of them singletons. The germline CDR1 and CDR2 sequences are MNHEY and SVGAGI. The CDR3 length is 16 residues. The receptor was derived from an adult in good health. The sample consisted of peripheral blood, taken on day 0 of AZD1222 vaccination. This chain joins TRBV6-5 and TRBJ2-1, with 8 bases that match TRBD2. For the CDR3, the DNA is TGTGCCAGCAGCTACTCCCCGGCGGGAGGTCACAATGAGCAGTTCTTC. Its translation is CASSYSPAGGHNEQFF.